This TCR beta chain was identified during a study of cytomegalovirus exposure and HLA in healthy donors. As for the study in general: As an earlier analysis found, 180 million or so T cells yielded about 120 million unique TCR beta sequences.

A multiplex PCR was run with 60 Vbeta primers and 13 Jbeta primers. The method was immunoSEQ multiplex PCR; TCRdb's version includes in-frame clones alone and lacks a portion of them. The sample carries 150,000 to 200,000 clones, approximately 70% recorded once. Trimming cost V 4 bases and J 0 bases; bases outside gene matches: 9. Germline assignment: CDR1 SGDLS and CDR2 YYNGEE. The CDR3 totals 19 residues. This clone was recorded only once. Its specificity is unknown. Donors in the study were healthy people who gave bone marrow. Study-wide results and caveats: Sequencing probably produced one cluster of sequence variants that were highly shared. Rarity marked most TCR sequences, yet some public TCRs occurred in many donors.

The TCR originated in a woman in her thirties in good health and CMV-seronegative. The V gene is TRBV9, the J gene TRBJ2-3; TRBD2 aligns across 15 bases. Sequenced material: PBMCs. CDR3 residues: CASSPVGTSGRKSTDTQYF. CDR3 coding DNA: TGTGCCAGCAGCCCAGTGGGGACTAGCGGGAGGAAGAGCACAGATACGCAGTATTTT.